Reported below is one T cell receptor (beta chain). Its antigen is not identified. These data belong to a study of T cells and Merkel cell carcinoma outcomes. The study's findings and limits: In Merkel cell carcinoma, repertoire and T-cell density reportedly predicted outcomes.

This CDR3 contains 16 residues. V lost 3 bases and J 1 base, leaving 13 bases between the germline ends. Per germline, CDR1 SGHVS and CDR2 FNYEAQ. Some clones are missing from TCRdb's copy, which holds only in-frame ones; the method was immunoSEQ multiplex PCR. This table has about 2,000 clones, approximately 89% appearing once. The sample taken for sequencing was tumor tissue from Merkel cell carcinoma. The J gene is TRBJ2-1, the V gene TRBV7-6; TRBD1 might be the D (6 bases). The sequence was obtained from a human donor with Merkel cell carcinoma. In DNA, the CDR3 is TGTGCCAGCAGCTTGATCACAGGGTCTTCCTACAATGAGCAGTTCTTC. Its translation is CASSLITGSSYNEQFF. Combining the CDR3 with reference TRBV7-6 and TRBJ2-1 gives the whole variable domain GAGVSQSPRYKVTKRGQDVALRCDPISGHVSLYWYRQALGQGPEFLTYFNYEAQQDKSGLPNDRFSAERPEGSISTLTIQRTEQRDSAMYRCASSLITGSSYNEQFFGPGTRLTVL.